This TCR beta chain was sequenced for a study of blood T cell repertoires in COVID-19. This table comes from immunoSEQ multiplex PCR, and its TCRdb copy is limited to in-frame clones, with some not included. The sample contains 220,000 or so clones, 70% to 85% of which appear only once. With 3 bases clipped from V and 5 bases from J, the junction kept 5 bases outside the gene matches. Germline V gives CDR1 DFQATT, CDR2 SNEGSKA (reference sequence). This CDR3 has 14 amino acids. The chain couples TRBV20-1 to TRBJ1-2, with 11 nucleotides matching TRBD1. This clonotype originated in a woman in her fifties or sixties who had recovered from COVID-19. The sequencing sample was made of PBMCs or T cells enriched from blood (not recorded which). CDR3 sequence reads: CSASGTGGWYGYTF. The CDR3 nucleotides read TGCAGTGCTAGTGGGACAGGGGGATGGTATGGCTACACCTTC.